A selection of T cell receptor beta chains follows, all from one sample in a study of PD-1 blockade in classical Hodgkin lymphoma. Sequencing used immunoSEQ multiplex PCR; TCRdb keeps in-frame clones, though not all of them. The profile shows more than 25,000 clones, 70% to 90% of them singletons. Sequencing input: CD4+ T cells from blood. These receptors all come from a human donor with classical Hodgkin lymphoma. Both conserved end residues are trimmed from each CDR3.

TRBJ2-5,TRBV29-1,SVREGQETQY
TRBJ2-2,TRBV29-1,SVDSGSGTGELF
TRBJ2-5,TRBV9,ASSPVDRSQETQY
TRBJ2-7,TRBV9,ASSERTGYRYEQY
TRBJ2-3,TRBV7-2,ASSTGGGYTQY
TRBJ2-2,TRBV6-1,ASRVRDRDTGELF
TRBJ2-3,TRBV11-3,ASSSRRGTDTQY
TRBJ2-7,TRBV28,ASSLSLGHSYEQY
TRBJ2-2,TRBV10-3,AISRQGAGELF
TRBJ2-5,TRBV7-2,ASSLSSGETQY
TRBJ1-4,TRBV28,ASSTGGVNEKLF
TRBJ1-1,TRBV19,ASSPGQGPNTEAF
TRBJ2-5,TRBV7-9,ASSPQSGPALTQY
TRBJ2-7,TRBV10-1,ASSVPGQGSYEQY
TRBJ1-1,TRBV6-6,ASSYLGSSAF
TRBJ1-3,TRBV7-2,ASNLGGSGNTIY
TRBJ2-7,TRBV28,ASRLTGGSHEQY
TRBJ1-5,TRBV19,ASSSRRYQPQH
TRBJ2-2,TRBV4-2,ASSQDQGTGELF
TRBJ1-2,TRBV7-2,ASSSSGGARAGYT
TRBJ2-5,TRBV30,AWSFGGEETQY
TRBJ2-1,TRBV4-2,ASSRDRDNEQF
TRBJ1-1,TRBV11-2,ASSLGPGREAF
TRBJ1-2,TRBV28,ASGESTGPGYT
TRBJ2-7,TRBV30,AWDLTRHSYEQY
TRBJ2-5,TRBV7-2,ASSVRQGPGTQY
TRBJ2-1,TRBV6-1,ASRPGQGSYNEQF
TRBJ1-3,TRBV9,ASSVESSSGNTIY
TRBJ2-7,TRBV14,ASSQDSDLRTTKQY
TRBJ2-1,TRBV7-2,ASSFSGLAGHEQF
TRBJ1-2,TRBV18,ASSPGTAPSYYGYT
TRBJ2-7,TRBV2,ASAWEGLSLGEQY
TRBJ2-3,TRBV7-9,ASTLAGITDTQY
TRBJ2-1,TRBV11-2,ASSLGQGAYNEQF
TRBJ1-3,TRBV9,ASSPLLAGGNTIY
TRBJ1-2,TRBV28,ASSYTGGNYGYT
TRBJ2-7,TRBV9,ASSVSRRGVYEQY
TRBJ1-1,TRBV28,ASRQGGTNTEAF
TRBJ2-7,TRBV19,ASSIRGLSGEQY
TRBJ2-3,TRBV5-6,ASSEGLLASTDTQY
TRBJ2-7,TRBV29-1,SVKTGWERSYEQY
TRBJ1-2,TRBV6-4,ASSHDGSYGYT
TRBJ2-3,TRBV6-5,ASSYVGGRVVDTQY
TRBJ2-4,TRBV2,ASKTGLATKNIQY
TRBJ1-4,TRBV30,AWTDRGATNEKLF
TRBJ1-2,TRBV2,ASSENGGYT
TRBJ2-7,TRBV21-1,ASKFRAGRREQY